These 16 T cell receptor beta chains originate from one sample sequenced in a study of cytomegalovirus exposure and HLA in healthy donors. PCR employed 60 Vbeta and 13 Jbeta primers. The assay was immunoSEQ multiplex PCR, and TCRdb's table has in-frame clones only and misses some. In the table there are some 130,000 clones, about 66% of which are singletons. The sequencing sample was made of PBMCs. These receptors all come from a human donor in good health.

The chain has TRBV4-1 and TRBJ2-3, with 14 bases identical to TRBD2. Trimming took 4 bases from V and 6 from J; bases not matched to a gene: 9. Germline loops: CDR1 MGHRA, CDR2 YSYEKL. The CDR3 runs 17 residues. DNA for the CDR3: TGCGCCAGCAGCCGAACCGGGACTAGCGGGAGTGATGATACGCAGTATTTT. As protein: CASSRTGTSGSDDTQYF.

This clone was seen more than once but under ten times. This chain uses TRBV4-1 with TRBJ2-1; a weak D match, TRBD2 (5 bases). Germline CDR1 reads MGHRA; CDR2 reads YSYEKL. The ends were cut back, 2 bases at V and 5 bases at J, with 16 bases in the middle. There are 16 residues in the CDR3. CDR3 region: CASSQFEGDRDNEQFF. The CDR3 bases are TGCGCCAGCAGCCAATTCGAGGGAGATCGGGACAATGAGCAGTTCTTC.

This chain joins TRBV28 and TRBJ2-1, with 12 nucleotides matching TRBD2. V gave up 2 bases and J gave up 12 bases; unmatched junction bases: 11. The CDR3 has 16 amino acids. Germline V gene lookup returns CDR1 MDHEN and CDR2 SYDVKM. The CDR3 sequence is CASSLRLAGGLDLQFF. The CDR3 coding sequence is TGTGCCAGCAGTTTACGGCTAGCGGGAGGGTTAGATTTGCAGTTCTTC.

This clone was recorded a few times. This sequence joins TRBV11-3 and TRBJ1-1; possible D gene TRBD1, 6 bases. From germline, CDR1 is SGHNT and CDR2 YENEEA. Trimming stripped 1 base from V and 5 bases from J, with 14 bases between. This CDR3 comprises 15 residues. The CDR3 nucleotides read TGTGCCAGCAGCTTAGGAACAGGGAGGGGGACTGAAGCTTTCTTT. Translated: CASSLGTGRGTEAFF.

The chain employs TRBV7-8 and TRBJ1-3; TRBD1 might be the D (5 bases). V dropped 5 bases and J dropped 0 bases, with 11 bases sitting between them. This CDR3 region has 15 residues. The V gene's germline CDR1 is SGHVS and CDR2 FQNEAQ. The CDR3 bases are TGTGCCAGCAGCCCCCGCAGGGTCTCTGGAAACACCATATATTTT. Its protein is CASSPRRVSGNTIYF.

V and J are TRBV4-1 and TRBJ2-1; 7 bases are a match to TRBD2. Germline V gene sequence: CDR1 MGHRA, CDR2 YSYEKL. Trimming removed 0 bases from V and 2 bases from J; junction bases left unmatched: 7. This CDR3 region has 17 residues. CDR3 DNA: TGCGCCAGCAGCCAAGATCCTCTAGCGGACACCTACAATGAGCAGTTCTTC. It is translated as CASSQDPLADTYNEQFF.

This clone showed up just a few times. This chain joins TRBV6-6 and TRBJ2-2; D remains ambiguous. This CDR3 region has 16 residues. CDR1 is MNHNY and CDR2 is SVGAGI in the germline V gene (reference sequence). V was shortened by 5 bases and J by 1 base, with 14 bases between the two germline ends. CDR3 sequence reads: CASSPFTDLNTGELFF. Written as DNA, the CDR3 is TGTGCCAGCAGTCCTTTTACAGATTTGAACACCGGGGAGCTGTTTTTT.

The chain links TRBV13 to TRBJ2-5; TRBD2 aligns across 7 bases. The J call is uncertain, as TRBJ2-7 better fits the DNA end. The germline gives CDR1 PRHDT, CDR2 FYEKMQ (reference sequence). The CDR3 spans 14 residues. The CDR3 DNA reads as TGTGCCAGCAGCTCAGCGGGGATGGGCTACGAGCAGTACTTC. As protein: CASSSAGMGYEQYF.

For the CDR3, the DNA is TGTGCCAGCAGTGAAGACATCCGGGATGAGCAGTTCTTC. Protein product: CASSEDIRDEQFF. The chain has TRBV2 and TRBJ2-1; D gene unclear. Trimming removed 1 base from V and 8 bases from J, with 9 bases in between. The CDR3 consists of 13 residues. Germline V gene lookup returns CDR1 SNHLY and CDR2 FYNNEI.

This chain links TRBV6-1 with TRBJ1-2, with D perhaps TRBD1 (5 bases). The germline V gene encodes CDR1 MNHNS and CDR2 SASEGT. The CDR3 totals 16 residues. V was cut by 2 bases and J by 6 bases, with 19 bases left in between. The CDR3 DNA reads as TGTGCCAGCAGTGAACAGGGACCGCGGGGTAGGGATGGCTACACCTTC. Translating gives CASSEQGPRGRDGYTF.

This clone has more than one count but fewer than ten. The CDR3 loop is CASAGQGGYTF. CDR3 in DNA: TGTGCCAGCGCCGGACAGGGCGGCTACACCTTC. This chain uses TRBV6-5 with TRBJ1-2, with 8 nucleotides matching TRBD1. Germline CDR1 and CDR2: MNHEY and SVGAGI. This CDR3 contains 11 residues. The V and J ends lost 8 bases and 8 bases, in that order; junction bases with no gene match: 4.

This chain connects TRBV18 to TRBJ2-1; TRBD1 aligns across 9 bases. The CDR3 loop spans 15 amino acids. Germline values: CDR1 KGHSH, CDR2 LQKENI. Unmatched junction bases numbered 8, after V lost 4 bases and J lost 7 bases. CDR3 protein: CASSRRDRVGNEQFF. The CDR3 nucleotides read TGTGCCAGCTCACGCCGGGACAGGGTAGGGAATGAGCAGTTCTTC.

This chain uses TRBV19 with TRBJ2-7, with 7 nucleotides matching TRBD1. Losses at the gene ends were 2 bases for V and 1 base for J; bases not matched to a gene: 11. The germline V gene encodes CDR1 LNHDA and CDR2 SQIVND (reference sequence). The CDR3 is made up of 17 amino acids. The CDR3 reads CASSINAPGTDSYEQYF. The CDR3 DNA is TGTGCCAGTAGTATAAACGCCCCCGGGACAGATTCCTACGAGCAGTACTTC.

A few counts support this clone. This chain joins TRBV7-9 and TRBJ1-5, with D possibly being TRBD1 (6 bases). V lost 1 base and J lost 7, with 8 bases in between. Germline V gives CDR1 SEHNR, CDR2 FQNEAQ (reference sequence). CDR3 length: 13 residues. The CDR3 DNA reads TGTGCCAGCAGCTTAGAGGGGGGGCAGCCCCAGCATTTT. It translates to CASSLEGGQPQHF.

The chain carries TRBV29-1 and TRBJ2-7, with 10 positions matching TRBD1. This CDR3 has 14 residues. CDR1 is SQVTM and CDR2 is ANQGSEA in the germline V gene. V trimming: 7 bases; J trimming: 5 bases; junction bases outside the gene matches: 11. The CDR3 spells CSARTGGSYNEQYF. CDR3 coding DNA: TGCAGCGCTAGGACAGGGGGTAGCTACAACGAGCAGTACTTC.

In regard to this clone: Other DNA sequences of this sample code for an identical CDR3. The rearrangement joins TRBV5-4 to TRBJ1-2; 8 nucleotides match TRBD1. This CDR3 is 13 amino acids long. CDR1 SGHNT and CDR2 YYREEE come from the germline V gene (reference sequence). With V trimmed by 4 bases and J by 3 bases, 2 bases remained unmatched. The DNA of the CDR3 is TGTGCCAGCAGCCCACAGGGGGACTATGGCTACACCTTC. Amino acids: CASSPQGDYGYTF. Complete variable domain (other parts from reference TRBV5-4 and TRBJ1-2): ETGVTQSPTHLIKTRGQQVTLRCSSQSGHNTVSWYQQALGQGPQFIFQYYREEENGRGNFPPRFSGLQFPNYSSELNVNALELDDSALYLCASSPQGDYGYTFGSGTRLTVV.